The entry below gives a single TCR beta chain sequence along with its context. The antigen it binds to is not known. One base away there is no much larger clone; base qualities are not given. The donors were included in the validation cohort of around 120 subjects, a group kept apart from the roughly 670-subject first cohort. This record belongs to a study of cytomegalovirus exposure and HLA in healthy donors (TCRdb year 2017). About the full investigation: According to a later analysis, the 120 validation repertoires were produced on the same platform as the approximately 620 repertoires of the first cohort. The study aimed to test whether cataloging public T cell receptors could reveal signatures of past pathogen exposure. In addition to the first cohort of around 670 subjects, a separate validation cohort of approximately 110 different subjects was used. To predict cytomegalovirus infection status, the study combined high-throughput TCR immunosequencing, statistical association of individual TCRs with disease status, and machine learning.

On the study overall, not on this receptor specifically: The study listed 164 TCR beta chains as associated with cytomegalovirus. In both the original and validation cohorts, the classifier was reported to diagnose cytomegalovirus status with high specificity and sensitivity. The authors suggested that the approach could potentially be generalized to other disease states and immunological phenotypes. In a later analysis, TCRs clustered in the first cohort were found to also tend to co-occur in the roughly 120 validation repertoires, with 90% to 95% of cluster scores above 0. While some public TCRs were present in many individuals, most TCR sequences turned up only very rarely across donors. In vitro tests confirmed that a few of the cytomegalovirus-associated TCR beta chains recognize cytomegalovirus antigens. All 120 or so repertoires were used to score co-occurrence in the validation cohort in a later analysis, because that analysis had no HLA typing for the cohort.

Based on the germline V gene (reference sequence), the CDR1 and CDR2 sequences are MNHEY and SMNVEV. There are 15 amino acids in the CDR3, from cysteine to phenylalanine inclusive. The read is trimmed to its CDR3 DNA, 45 bases read in frame from base 1. V is clipped by 7 bases and J by 1 base, and the sequence between their germline boundaries is 17 bases long. The library was made by the immunoSEQ multiplex PCR assay. In the original analysis: To diagnose cytomegalovirus status from the catalog of TCR beta chain sequences, a statistical classification framework was built. Drawn from immuneACCESS, this table holds only the in-frame rearrangements with V and J called that TCRdb kept. Clones are partly lost; checked studies trace under half to an unresolved V gene and leave the rest unexplained. V, J and clone size are taken as reported in that table, and D and trimming were inferred from the DNA itself. The table for this sample lists about 220,000 clones; about 90% of them were counted only once. The top ten clonotypes cover just under 3% of the sample.

The sequencing input was PBMCs. The clonotype originates from a woman younger than 30 in good health and CMV-seronegative. The chain employs TRBV27 and TRBJ2-7; TRBD2 is perhaps the D gene, given 5 matching bases. The CDR3 here reads CASTEKGSGSYEQYF. The DNA is as follows: TGTGCCAGCACTGAGAAAGGATCGGGGTCCTACGAGCAGTACTTC.